This T cell receptor beta chain was recovered during a study of blood T cell repertoires in COVID-19. Across the whole study: COVID-19 samples from acute and convalescent phases originated in the United States, Italy and Spain. PBMCs, B-cell-depleted T cells, or T cells were the source of the cDNA or gDNA that made up the material.

The CDR3 totals 15 residues. The ends were cut back, 6 bases at V and 0 bases at J, with 14 bases in the middle. Looked up from germline, CDR1 is MNHEY and CDR2 is SMNVEV (reference sequence). Here immunoSEQ multiplex PCR was the method, and the copy in TCRdb shows in-frame clones only, minus some. The data hold about 170,000 clones, with 74% observed a single time. This chain joins TRBV27 and TRBJ1-1, with TRBD1 as a possible D gene (6 bases). This TCR was recovered from an elderly woman with acute or convalescent COVID-19. The sample was peripheral blood. The CDR3: CASSRTGNMNTEAFF. CDR3 coding DNA: TGTGCCAGCAGCCGAACAGGGAACATGAACACTGAAGCTTTCTTT.